The next 27 T cell receptor beta chains were all read from a single sample in a study of cytomegalovirus exposure and HLA in healthy donors. The primer mix had 60 Vbeta and 13 Jbeta primers. TCRdb keeps only in-frame clones here, not all; method: immunoSEQ multiplex PCR. The data hold roughly 120,000 clones, with roughly 70% observed a single time. Sequenced: PBMCs. The receptors stem from a woman aged 40-49 years in good health and CMV-seropositive.

The chain joins TRBV29-1 to TRBJ1-1, with no clear D. Germline lookup yields CDR1 SQVTM and CDR2 ANQGSEA. The CDR3 has 13 residues. V shed 2 bases and J shed 5 bases, with 12 bases lying between them. CDR3 sequence: CSVETGRGTEAFF. Here the CDR3 DNA reads TGCAGCGTTGAAACGGGTAGAGGAACTGAAGCTTTCTTT.

The sample holds one count of this clone. The rearrangement uses TRBV29-1 and TRBJ1-1, with D unresolved. CDR1 is SQVTM and CDR2 is ANQGSEA in the germline V gene. V dropped 1 base and J dropped 3 bases, with 12 bases sitting between them. The CDR3 loop spans 14 amino acids. CDR3 in amino acids: CSVEGLMRDTEAFF. The CDR3, as DNA: TGCAGCGTTGAAGGTCTAATGCGCGACACTGAAGCTTTCTTT.

The chain carries TRBV13 and TRBJ2-7; D unclear. Per germline, CDR1 PRHDT and CDR2 FYEKMQ (reference sequence). Trimming took 4 bases from V and 7 from J, leaving 14 bases between them. The CDR3 has 13 residues. The chain's CDR3 is CASSSPQLIEQYF. CDR3 DNA sequence: TGTGCCAGCAGCTCCCCACAGCTTATAGAGCAGTACTTC.

V is TRBV21-1 and J is TRBJ1-2. TRBV21-1 is termed a pseudogene. The CDR3 spans 15 residues. In DNA form, the CDR3 reads TGTGCCAGCACCTCTTTCGAGGTCACTAACTATGGCTACACCTTC. It encodes CASTSFEVTNYGYTF.

This clone has a handful of counts. The chain joins TRBV10-3 to TRBJ2-3; tentative D call: TRBD1 (6 bases). Germline values: CDR1 ENHRY, CDR2 SYGVKD. The CDR3 contains 12 residues. The germline V and J ends were trimmed by 8 bases and 2 bases, with 8 bases remaining between them. For the CDR3, the DNA is TGTGCCATCCAGGGGTTCACAGATACGCAGTATTTT. Its protein product is CAIQGFTDTQYF.

V gene TRBV6-6 combines with J gene TRBJ2-3; a possible D gene is TRBD2 (6 bases). Trimming shortened V by 3 bases and J by 2 bases, and 15 bases separated the two germline ends. In germline, CDR1 is MNHNY, CDR2 SVGAGI (reference sequence). The length of the CDR3 is 16 residues. CDR3 nucleotides: TGTGCCAGCAGTTATGGGACGGGAGTTGCCACAGATACGCAGTATTTT. Amino acids: CASSYGTGVATDTQYF.

The gene calls are TRBV2 and TRBJ1-2; weak D call: TRBD1 (5 bases). The germline V gene has CDR1 SNHLY and CDR2 FYNNEI. The CDR3 loop spans 13 amino acids. V lost 11 bases, J lost 6 bases, and 19 bases lay in between. CDR3 bases: TGTGCCGGACGACGGGAGGGGACGGATGGCTACACCTTC. Its protein product is CAGRREGTDGYTF.

J is TRBJ1-5 and V is TRBV7-2, with 8 positions matching TRBD1. V was pared by 1 base and J by 7 bases, with 9 bases of the junction left unmatched. There are 16 residues in the CDR3. Germline lookup yields CDR1 SGHTA and CDR2 FQGNSA. The CDR3 protein is CASSLGGQGAVQPQHF. The CDR3 coding sequence is TGTGCCAGCAGCTTAGGCGGTCAGGGGGCTGTCCAGCCCCAGCATTTT.

There are a few counts of this clone. CDR3 sequence reads: CASSLSTVLNTEAFF. In nucleotides, the CDR3 is TGTGCCAGCAGTTTATCCACAGTATTGAACACTGAAGCTTTCTTT. The V and J genes are TRBV27 and TRBJ1-1; unclear D gene. The CDR3 totals 15 residues. In germline, CDR1 is MNHEY, CDR2 SMNVEV (reference sequence). V lost 0 bases to trimming and J lost 0 bases, with 8 bases between them.

This sequence joins TRBV9 and TRBJ2-2; possible D gene TRBD2, 5 bases. The CDR3 spans 15 residues. Trimming left V 0 bases short and J 6 bases short, with 12 bases between. Germline V lookup: CDR1 SGDLS, CDR2 YYNGEE. The CDR3 sequence is CASSVAWGSAGELFF. CDR3 nucleotide sequence: TGTGCCAGCAGCGTAGCCTGGGGTAGCGCCGGGGAGCTGTTTTTT.

This rearrangement joins TRBV19 to TRBJ1-6; TRBD1 aligns across 10 bases. Per the germline V gene, CDR1 is LNHDA and CDR2 is SQIVND (reference sequence). The CDR3 runs to 14 residues. V lost 7 bases and J lost 6; bases outside the gene matches: 3. The CDR3 sequence is CASTGDRGNSPLHF. The CDR3 DNA is TGTGCCAGTACCGGGGACAGGGGTAATTCACCCCTCCACTTT. Combining the CDR3 with reference TRBV19 and TRBJ1-6 gives the whole variable domain DGGITQSPKYLFRKEGQNVTLSCEQNLNHDAMYWYRQDPGQGLRLIYYSQIVNDFQKGDIAEGYSVSREKKESFPLTVTSAQKNPTAFYLCASTGDRGNSPLHFGNGTRLTVT.

The J gene is TRBJ1-5, the V gene TRBV2; the match to TRBD1 covers 11 bases. The germline gives CDR1 SNHLY, CDR2 FYNNEI. Trimming cost V 4 bases and J 0 bases; bases outside gene matches: 5. The CDR3 runs to 17 residues. The CDR3 protein is CASSGDRGVSSNQPQHF. CDR3 DNA sequence: TGTGCCAGCAGTGGGGACAGGGGGGTCTCTAGCAATCAGCCCCAGCATTTT. Using reference TRBV2 and TRBJ1-5 for the parts outside the CDR3, the full variable domain is EPEVTQTPSHQVTQMGQEVILRCVPISNHLYFYWYRQILGQKVEFLVSFYNNEISEKSEIFDDQFSVERPDGSNFTLKIRSTKLEDSAMYFCASSGDRGVSSNQPQHFGDGTRLSIL.

The chain joins TRBV4-1 to TRBJ1-2; 10 bases are a match to TRBD1. The CDR3 consists of 15 residues. From germline, CDR1 is MGHRA and CDR2 YSYEKL. V shed 5 bases and J 4 bases; nucleotides not matched to a gene: 7. In DNA form, the CDR3 reads TGCGCCAGCAGCGAGACAGGGGGCGGGAGCTATGGCTACACCTTC. Amino acids: CASSETGGGSYGYTF.

The chain employs TRBV6-5 and TRBJ2-5; 8 bases are shared with TRBD1. CDR1 and CDR2 from the germline V gene are MNHEY and SVGAGI. V lost 8 bases to trimming and J lost 9 bases; unmatched junction nucleotides: 17. The CDR3 is made up of 15 amino acids. Here the CDR3 reads CASGPPVTGASSQYF. DNA for the CDR3: TGTGCCAGCGGACCCCCCGTGACAGGGGCATCATCCCAGTACTTC.

This clone was observed a handful of times. The chain is built from TRBV7-9 and TRBJ1-3; D is undetermined. In germline, CDR1 is SEHNR, CDR2 FQNEAQ (reference sequence). This CDR3 is 15 amino acids long. The V end lost 6 bases, the J end lost 0 bases, and 12 bases lay between the germline ends. The CDR3 reads CASRSTRNSGNTIYF. CDR3 in DNA: TGTGCCAGCAGGTCGACTCGGAACTCTGGAAACACCATATATTTT.

This clone appeared a single time. The sample contains more than one DNA sequence encoding this CDR3. The gene calls are TRBV29-1 and TRBJ2-7; 8 bases fit TRBD1. Per the germline V gene, CDR1 is SQVTM and CDR2 is ANQGSEA. Losses at the gene ends were 7 bases for V and 2 bases for J; bases not matched to a gene: 4. The CDR3 spans 12 residues. CDR3 bases: TGCAGCGCCGGACAGGGTACCTACGAGCAGTACTTC. Translating it yields CSAGQGTYEQYF.

The J gene is TRBJ1-6, the V gene TRBV6-4; possibly TRBD1 for D (6 bases). Germline-derived CDR1 and CDR2 are MRHNA and SNTAGT. There are 16 residues in the CDR3. Trimming took off 2 bases at V and 4 bases at J, with 12 bases between the two ends. DNA for the CDR3: TGTGCCAGCAGTGACCCGCGGGGGCTGTATAATTCACCCCTCCACTTT. As protein: CASSDPRGLYNSPLHF.

The chain combines TRBV4-3 with TRBJ2-3; D not certain. Trimming cost V 3 bases and J 1 base, with 8 bases left between them. This CDR3 region has 14 residues. In germline, CDR1 is LGHNA, CDR2 YSLEER. This chain's CDR3 is CASSQRKGTDTQYF. The CDR3 coding sequence is TGCGCCAGCAGCCAGCGGAAGGGCACAGATACGCAGTATTTT.

The chain joins TRBV7-9 to TRBJ1-5; D ambiguous. The CDR3 is 17 amino acids. Trimming left V 2 bases short and J 4 bases short, with 18 bases between. Germline values: CDR1 SEHNR, CDR2 FQNEAQ (reference sequence). CDR3: CASSLKLGEQVNQPQHF. The CDR3, as DNA: TGTGCCAGCAGCTTAAAACTCGGGGAGCAGGTGAATCAGCCCCAGCATTTT.

The V gene is TRBV4-2, the J gene TRBJ2-7, with TRBD2 matching 10 bases. Germline V CDR1 and CDR2: LGHNA, YNFKEQ. After removal of 0 bases from V and 7 bases from J, the junction contained 18 bases not matched to a gene. The CDR3 sequence is 19 residues long. CDR3 bases: TGTGCCAGCAGCCAAGATCCGGCTGCGGCGCTAGCGGGAGTTGAAGAGCAGTACTTC. Its translation: CASSQDPAAALAGVEEQYF.

The gene calls are TRBV5-1 and TRBJ1-2; 7 bases are shared with TRBD1. CDR1 is SGHRS and CDR2 is YFSETQ in the germline V gene. CDR3 length equals 17 residues. J lost 5 bases, V lost 0 bases, and 13 bases had no gene match. The CDR3 nucleotides are TGCGCCAGCAGCTTGGGCGACAGGGCTCATCAATATTATGGCTACACCTTC. It is translated as CASSLGDRAHQYYGYTF. Looking up the rest from reference TRBV5-1 and TRBJ1-2 gives the full variable domain: KAGVTQTPRYLIKTRGQQVTLSCSPISGHRSVSWYQQTPGQGLQFLFEYFSETQRNKGNFPGRFSGRQFSNSRSEMNVSTLELGDSALYLCASSLGDRAHQYYGYTFGSGTRLTVV.

The chain is built from TRBV2 and TRBJ1-4; the D is unclear. The CDR3 runs to 15 residues. The ends were cut back, 7 bases at V and 6 bases at J, with 18 bases in the middle. Per the germline V gene, CDR1 is SNHLY and CDR2 is FYNNEI. CDR3 sequence (DNA): TGTGCCAGCAATACCGACCTAGGAAGATATGAAAAACTGTTTTTT. This encodes CASNTDLGRYEKLFF.

V is TRBV30 and J is TRBJ1-5, with a weak D call TRBD1 (5 bases). V gave up 3 bases and J gave up 6 bases, with 15 bases separating them. The CDR3 has 14 amino acids. Germline V gives CDR1 GTSNPN, CDR2 SVGIG (reference sequence). The CDR3 DNA reads as TGTGCCTGGAGCCCGTCCGGGGGGAGTCAGCCCCAGCATTTT. Translating it yields CAWSPSGGSQPQHF.

This sequence joins TRBV6-5 and TRBJ2-3; 9 bases are shared with TRBD2. Per germline, CDR1 MNHEY and CDR2 SVGAGI. Trimming took 7 bases from V and 1 from J; bases not matched to a gene: 3. The CDR3 is made up of 14 amino acids. The CDR3 spells CASTREGGTDTQYF. The CDR3 coding sequence is TGTGCCAGCACGCGGGAGGGCGGCACAGATACGCAGTATTTT.

The chain carries TRBV7-9 and TRBJ1-4; D is uncertain. With 3 bases removed from V and 14 bases from J, the gap between germline ends came to 19 bases. The CDR3 length is 14 residues. Looked up from germline, CDR1 is SEHNR and CDR2 is FQNEAQ (reference sequence). CDR3 DNA sequence: TGTGCCAGCAGCTTTTCTCCCGAAGCCTCCCCCCTGTTTTTT. Residues: CASSFSPEASPLFF.

The chain carries TRBV5-4 and TRBJ2-5; D perhaps matches TRBD1 (6 bases). The germline V and J ends were trimmed by 1 base and 4 bases, with 11 bases remaining between them. The germline V gene has CDR1 SGHNT and CDR2 YYREEE (reference sequence). This CDR3 has 14 residues. CDR3: CASSLTGRSETQYF. The CDR3 bases are TGTGCCAGCAGCTTGACAGGGAGATCAGAGACCCAGTACTTC.

The J gene is TRBJ2-2, the V gene TRBV7-9; TRBD2 matches at 9 bases. The CDR3 is made up of 17 amino acids. Germline V gives CDR1 SEHNR, CDR2 FQNEAQ (reference sequence). J gave up 0 bases and V 2 bases, and 4 bases lay outside the gene matches. The CDR3 protein is CASSLQGGGANTGELFF. The CDR3 nucleotides read TGTGCCAGCAGCTTACAAGGCGGGGGGGCGAACACCGGGGAGCTGTTTTTT.